This T cell receptor beta chain is from a study of chemoradiotherapy in HPV16-positive cancers. Overall study findings and caveats: During treatment, candidate HPV-specific clones and E7-related motifs expanded in tumor.

Trimming took off 5 bases at V and 5 bases at J, with 16 bases between the two ends. The CDR3 spans 15 residues. Per germline, CDR1 SEHNR and CDR2 FQNEAQ (reference sequence). The method was immunoSEQ multiplex PCR; TCRdb's version includes in-frame clones alone and lacks a portion of them. This sample has about 12,000 clones; roughly 89% occur once, and the top ten carry less than 3.5%. With regard to this clone: Its antigen is not identified.

The receptor was isolated from a human donor with HPV-associated anogenital cancer. The chain links TRBV7-9 to TRBJ2-1; D is ambiguous. Sampling was conducted from a patient who underwent chemoradiotherapy. The CDR3 bases are TGTGCCAGCAGCCCAGGTGGGCACGCGAACAATGAGCAGTTCTTC. Translating gives CASSPGGHANNEQFF.